This passage covers 16 T cell receptor beta chains from one sample sequenced in a study of blood T cell repertoires in COVID-19. Assay: immunoSEQ multiplex PCR; the TCRdb copy retains only in-frame clones and omits some. The sample yields 100,000 to 150,000 clones, around four fifths seen once. Source material: peripheral blood. The receptors derive from a man older than 75 with active or convalescent COVID-19.

This sequence joins TRBV7-2 and TRBJ2-1, with a possible D match to TRBD2 (6 bases). Germline CDR1 is SGHTA and CDR2 is FQGNSA. V dropped 5 bases and J dropped 4 bases, with 15 bases sitting between them. The CDR3 is 15 amino acids. CDR3 in amino acids: CASSATGGLYNEQFF. The CDR3 DNA reads as TGTGCCAGCAGCGCCACAGGCGGACTATACAATGAGCAGTTCTTC.

This chain links TRBV27 with TRBJ1-6; D remains unclear. The CDR3 length is 14 residues. Trimming pared 6 bases from V and 7 bases from J, leaving 13 bases between. The germline V gene encodes CDR1 MNHEY and CDR2 SMNVEV (reference sequence). In nucleotides, the CDR3 is TGTGCCAGCAGCGTCCGCGGTAAAAATTCACCCCTCCACTTT. It specifies CASSVRGKNSPLHF.

The J gene is TRBJ1-3, the V gene TRBV27; 8 positions agree with TRBD1. The CDR3 is 15 residues long. J was trimmed by 0 bases and V by 5 bases; bases with no gene match: 3. Looked up from germline, CDR1 is MNHEY and CDR2 is SMNVEV (reference sequence). CDR3 coding DNA: TGTGCCAGCAGTCGGACAGGGTCCTCTGGAAACACCATATATTTT. It specifies CASSRTGSSGNTIYF.

CDR3 coding DNA: TGTGCCAGCAGCTTTACTAGTGCAGATACGCAGTATTTT. Protein sequence: CASSFTSADTQYF. The chain employs TRBV7-3 and TRBJ2-3; D possibly corresponds to TRBD2 (5 bases). V lost 3 bases, J lost 4 bases, and 8 bases lay in between. Germline V lookup: CDR1 SGHTA, CDR2 FQGTGA. CDR3 length: 13 residues.

The sample holds a few counts of this clone. J is TRBJ1-3 and V is TRBV19; the D is unclear. The CDR3 totals 13 residues. V was pared by 7 bases and J by 4 bases, with 11 bases between. Germline lookup yields CDR1 LNHDA and CDR2 SQIVND (reference sequence). The CDR3 loop is CASTSTTGNTIYF. The CDR3 coding sequence is TGTGCCAGTACCTCAACAACGGGAAACACCATATATTTT. The complete variable domain, with remaining parts taken from reference TRBV19 and TRBJ1-3, reads DGGITQSPKYLFRKEGQNVTLSCEQNLNHDAMYWYRQDPGQGLRLIYYSQIVNDFQKGDIAEGYSVSREKKESFPLTVTSAQKNPTAFYLCASTSTTGNTIYFGEGSWLTVV.

J is TRBJ1-4 and V is TRBV18, with TRBD1 matching over 7 bases. This CDR3 region has 15 residues. V lost 6 bases, J lost 3 bases, and 7 bases stayed unmatched. Germline-derived CDR1 and CDR2 are KGHSH and LQKENI. This CDR3 is CASSRQGVANEKLFF. In DNA, the CDR3 is TGTGCCAGCTCCCGACAGGGAGTAGCTAATGAAAAACTGTTTTTT.

This clone occurred once. The CDR3: CASSLGRGPDTQYF. CDR3 DNA sequence: TGTGCCAGCAGTTTAGGCAGGGGGCCAGATACGCAGTATTTT. The chain joins TRBV27 to TRBJ2-3; 8 nucleotides match TRBD1. Germline CDR1 MNHEY, CDR2 SMNVEV (reference sequence). V trimming: 2 bases; J trimming: 4 bases; junction bases outside the gene matches: 2. This CDR3 spans 14 amino acids.

This sequence joins TRBV9 and TRBJ1-3; 9 nucleotides line up with TRBD1. The V and J ends lost 3 bases and 1 base, in that order; junction bases with no gene match: 2. This CDR3 is 15 amino acids long. CDR1 and CDR2 (germline): SGDLS, YYNGEE. CDR3 amino acids: CASSAQGASGNTIYF. The CDR3 DNA is TGTGCCAGCAGCGCACAGGGGGCGTCTGGAAACACCATATATTTT.

This clone was counted a single time. The gene calls are TRBV6-2 or TRBV6-3 and TRBJ2-7; 7 bases match TRBD1. This CDR3 is 15 amino acids long. The germline V gene has CDR1 MNHEY and CDR2 SVGEGT. V lost 5 bases, J lost 3 bases, and 10 bases stayed unmatched. This chain's CDR3 is CASSLQQGIRYEQYF. The CDR3, as DNA: TGTGCCAGCAGTCTTCAACAGGGGATCCGCTACGAGCAGTACTTC.

This clone appeared a few times. The rearrangement links TRBV9 to TRBJ1-1; D is uncertain. The CDR3 contains 15 residues. Trimming removed 2 bases at V and 10 bases at J, with 21 bases between. Germline V gene lookup returns CDR1 SGDLS and CDR2 YYNGEE. The CDR3 sequence: CASSVGRDALSGAFF. The CDR3 coding sequence is TGTGCCAGCAGCGTGGGTCGAGACGCTTTATCGGGAGCTTTCTTT.

J is TRBJ2-7 and V is TRBV21-1; the DNA was not compared with TRBD1, the D call given in the table. TRBV21-1 is described as a pseudogene. CDR3 length: 17 amino acids. CDR3 in DNA: TGTGCCAGCAGCAAAACCCCGACAGGACTCCAATTATACGAGCAGTACTTC. The encoded protein is CASSKTPTGLQLYEQYF.

CDR3 coding DNA: TGCGCCAGCAACCCCATGGTGGGAGGGGCGACGAACACTGAAGCTTTCTTT. This translates into CASNPMVGGATNTEAFF. V gene TRBV5-1 combines with J gene TRBJ1-1, with D tentatively TRBD1 (5 bases). Germline CDR1 and CDR2: SGHRS and YFSETQ. V shed 6 bases and J shed 1 base, with 22 bases lying between them. The CDR3 is 17 amino acids.

This CDR3 reads CASRSGGYSNQPQHF. The CDR3 DNA reads as TGTGCCAGCAGGAGCGGGGGATATAGCAATCAGCCCCAGCATTTT. The chain carries TRBV5-8 and TRBJ1-5, with D tentatively TRBD1 (5 bases). The CDR3 runs 15 residues. Trimming took off 5 bases at V and 0 bases at J, with 12 bases between the two ends. CDR1 is SGHTS and CDR2 is YDEGEE in the germline V gene.

The chain uses TRBV4-1 and TRBJ2-1; TRBD2 might be the D (7 bases). The CDR3 is 15 residues long. CDR1 MGHRA and CDR2 YSYEKL come from the germline V gene. Trimming left V 5 bases short and J 6 bases short, with 17 bases between. This CDR3 is CASSSRGGSINEQFF. The CDR3 nucleotides are TGCGCCAGCAGCTCTAGGGGGGGGAGCATCAATGAGCAGTTCTTC.

The chain couples TRBV6-5 to TRBJ2-3; 7 nucleotides match TRBD1. The CDR3 totals 15 residues. The trim removed 6 bases at V and 1 base at J, leaving 7 bases unmatched. CDR1 is MNHEY and CDR2 is SVGAGI in the germline V gene. The CDR3 loop reads CASRLRDRGTDTQYF. DNA of the CDR3: TGTGCCAGCAGGCTCCGGGACAGAGGCACAGATACGCAGTATTTT.

The chain links TRBV7-2 to TRBJ2-7; D remains unclear. The CDR3 has 15 amino acids. Germline V lookup: CDR1 SGHTA, CDR2 FQGNSA. V was pared by 1 base and J by 0 bases, with 10 bases between. The CDR3: CASSLEFADSYEQYF. In DNA, the CDR3 is TGTGCCAGCAGCTTAGAGTTTGCGGACTCCTACGAGCAGTACTTC.